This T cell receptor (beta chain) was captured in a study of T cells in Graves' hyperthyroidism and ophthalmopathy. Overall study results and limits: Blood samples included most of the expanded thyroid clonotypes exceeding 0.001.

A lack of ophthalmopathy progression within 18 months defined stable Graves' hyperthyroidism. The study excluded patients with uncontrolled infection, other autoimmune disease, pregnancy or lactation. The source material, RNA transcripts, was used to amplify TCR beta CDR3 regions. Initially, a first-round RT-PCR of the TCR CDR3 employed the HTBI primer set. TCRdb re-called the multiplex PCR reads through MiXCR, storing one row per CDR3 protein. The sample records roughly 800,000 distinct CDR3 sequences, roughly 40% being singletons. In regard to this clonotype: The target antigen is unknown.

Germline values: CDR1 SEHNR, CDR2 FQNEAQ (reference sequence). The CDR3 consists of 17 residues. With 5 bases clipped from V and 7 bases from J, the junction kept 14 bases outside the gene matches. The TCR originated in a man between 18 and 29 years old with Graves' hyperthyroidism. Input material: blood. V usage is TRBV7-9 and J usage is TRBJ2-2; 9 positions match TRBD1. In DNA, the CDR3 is TGTGCCAGCAGCCAAGCCAAGGACAGGGGAGTTGACGGGGAGCTGTTTTTT. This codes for CASSQAKDRGVDGELFF.